Listed below are T cell receptor beta chains from one sample, sequenced in a study of shared clonotypes between healthy human individuals. Assay: immunoSEQ multiplex PCR; the TCRdb copy retains only in-frame clones and omits some. Altogether around 2.5 million clones are present, under 95% being singletons, with the ten largest covering 0.36%. Sample: naive CD4+ T cells from PBMCs. These receptors all stem from a man aged 18 to 30 in good health. Some clones in this sample may be carry-over from other donors' samples. CDR3s include the opening cysteine and the closing phenylalanine or tryptophan. D genes are given only for firm matches. Some rows have no size entry. The others give once, few or many, or a class for an expanded clone.

TRBJ1-1,-,-,TRBV28,TGTGCCAGCAGCAGAGGGTGGGGTGGGGCTGAAGCTTTCTTT,CASSRGWGGAEAFF
TRBJ1-1,few,-,TRBV30,TGTGCCTGGAGTCGGTCTCTGAACACTGAAGCTTTCTTT,CAWSRSLNTEAFF
TRBJ2-6,-,-,TRBV9,TGTGCCAGCAGCGTAGGTCAACTAAAGTCAGCTGGGGCCAACGTCCTGACTTTC,CASSVGQLKSAGANVLTF
TRBJ2-2,-,TRBD1,TRBV27,TGTGCCAGCAGTTTTGGGCAGGGGGCCGGGGAGCTGTTTTTT,CASSFGQGAGELFF
TRBJ2-7,-,-,TRBV10-3,TGTGCCATCAGTGAGCCCGTCGGCAGGGTTTCTCACGAGCAGTACTTC,CAISEPVGRVSHEQYF
TRBJ2-1,once,TRBD2,TRBV5-1,TGCGCCAGCAGCTTTGAAGGGACTACTAACAATGAGCAGTTCTTC,CASSFEGTTNNEQFF
TRBJ2-3,-,-,TRBV27,TGTGCCAGCAGTATCAGCTGGAGCACAGATACGCAGTATTTT,CASSISWSTDTQYF
TRBJ1-1,-,TRBD1,TRBV7-9,TGTGCCAGCAGCTTCGACAGGGTGGGGAACACTGAAGCTTTCTTT,CASSFDRVGNTEAFF
TRBJ1-1,-,-,TRBV11-3,TGTGCCAGCAGCTTAGTCCCGGGTGAAGCTTTCTTT,CASSLVPGEAFF
TRBJ2-1,once,TRBD2,TRBV9,TGTGCCAGCAGCTCAGCGGGAGGGCCGAGCGAGCAGTTCTTC,CASSSAGGPSEQFF
TRBJ1-4,-,-,TRBV2,TGTGCCAGCAGTGCTCTGGGGAACGAAAAACTGTTTTTT,CASSALGNEKLFF
TRBJ1-1,-,-,TRBV28,TGTGCCAGCACCGGGGACTTCGGGGCCAGCACTGAAGCTTTCTTT,CASTGDFGASTEAFF
TRBJ2-7,-,-,TRBV18,TGTGCCAGCTCACCTCTCATGGGTGAACCCTACGAGCAGTACTTC,CASSPLMGEPYEQYF
TRBJ1-2,-,-,TRBV11-2,TGTGCCAGCAGCTTGAACAGTTTAGGTGGCTACACCTTC,CASSLNSLGGYTF
TRBJ2-1,-,TRBD2,TRBV19,TGTGCCAGTAGGGCCTCCGGGACTAGCGGGACTAAAGAGCAGTTCTTC,CASRASGTSGTKEQFF
TRBJ2-1,-,TRBD2,TRBV4-2,TGTGCCAGCAGCCAAGATCCCGGGACTAGCGGCTACAATGAGCAGTTCTTC,CASSQDPGTSGYNEQFF
TRBJ1-5,-,-,TRBV6-1,TGTGCCAGCAGGGAACCGAGCGCGGGTCAGCCCCAGCATTTT,CASREPSAGQPQHF
TRBJ2-3,-,-,TRBV5-1,TGCGCCAGCAGCTTGGCCCCCGAGTTCACAGATACGCAGTATTTT,CASSLAPEFTDTQYF
TRBJ1-5,once,-,TRBV4-1,TGCGCCAGCAGCCAAGCGGCGGGTATCGCTCAGCCCCAGCATTTT,CASSQAAGIAQPQHF
TRBJ1-1,-,-,TRBV19,TGTGCCAGTAGTATAGATCCCGGCAGGAACACTGAAGCTTTCTTT,CASSIDPGRNTEAFF